A single sample gave rise to the 7 T cell receptor beta chains below, sequenced in a study of Ad26.COV2.S vaccination and SARS-CoV-2 variants. Sequencing used immunoSEQ multiplex PCR; TCRdb keeps in-frame clones, though not all of them. The sample lists about 350,000 clones; 88% were seen once. Treatment noted: about 20 received Ad26.COV2.S at low or high dose, single or two shots; roughly five received placebo; per-sample allocation not given. The samples date from day 63 after the first vaccine or placebo injection. The specimen was peripheral blood, collected in a trial of Ad26.COV2.S vaccine versus placebo. All receptors come from a person between 18 and 59 years old who received the Ad26.COV2.S COVID-19 vaccine or a placebo.

V and J are TRBV7-3 and TRBJ2-7, with 14 bases identical to TRBD2. This CDR3 is built from 19 residues. Germline values: CDR1 SGHTA, CDR2 FQGTGA. After removal of 4 bases from V and 2 bases from J, the junction contained 13 bases not matched to a gene. CDR3 coding DNA: TGTGCCAGCAGCTCACAACCCCCGGGACTAGCGGGAGTGACCTACGAGCAGTACTTC. Translation: CASSSQPPGLAGVTYEQYF.

The V call is TRBV11-2, the J call TRBJ1-2; D is possibly TRBD1 (5 bases). The V end lost 5 bases, the J end lost 2 bases, and 15 bases lay between the germline ends. The germline V gene has CDR1 SGHAT and CDR2 FQNNGV. The CDR3 runs to 15 residues. The DNA for the CDR3 is TGTGCCAGCAGCCCCAGGCGGGGGACGAACTATGGCTACACCTTC. This gives the protein CASSPRRGTNYGYTF.

This rearrangement joins TRBV29-1 to TRBJ2-3; 12 bases match TRBD2. J gave up 4 bases and V 1 base, and 12 bases lay outside the gene matches. This CDR3 has 18 residues. Germline V CDR1 and CDR2: SQVTM, ANQGSEA. Here the CDR3 reads CSVEVGPSGGAEADTQYF. CDR3 DNA sequence: TGCAGCGTTGAAGTCGGCCCTAGCGGGGGGGCTGAGGCAGATACGCAGTATTTT.

This chain joins TRBV6-6 and TRBJ2-7; tentatively, D is TRBD1 (5 bases). The CDR3 is 14 residues long. In germline, CDR1 is MNHNY, CDR2 SVGAGI (reference sequence). The V end lost 6 bases, the J end lost 1 base, and 13 bases lay between the germline ends. CDR3 nucleotide sequence: TGTGCCAGCAGGGGGCCTGGGCTTTCCTACGAGCAGTACTTC. As protein: CASRGPGLSYEQYF.

The chain combines TRBV15 with TRBJ2-1, with D perhaps TRBD2 (5 bases). The CDR3 is 16 amino acids. V lost 0 bases and J lost 5, with 14 bases in between. Germline CDR1 reads LNHNV; CDR2 reads YYDKDF (reference sequence). CDR3 bases: TGTGCCACCAGCAGAGAGCTAGCCCTAATAAACAATGAGCAGTTCTTC. It specifies CATSRELALINNEQFF. The whole variable domain, remainder taken from reference TRBV15 and TRBJ2-1, is DAMVIQNPRYQVTQFGKPVTLSCSQTLNHNVMYWYQQKSSQAPKLLFHYYDKDFNNEADTPDNFQSRRPNTSFCFLDIRSPGLGDTAMYLCATSRELALINNEQFFGPGTRLTVL.

This rearrangement joins TRBV28 to TRBJ2-2; 13 bases match TRBD2. Germline V gives CDR1 MDHEN, CDR2 SYDVKM. Trimming at V came to 5 bases and at J to 3 bases, leaving 6 bases not matched to a gene. The CDR3 extends over 17 amino acids. CDR3 protein: CASSGGGLAGDTGELFF. CDR3 in DNA: TGTGCCAGCAGTGGGGGCGGACTAGCGGGAGACACCGGGGAGCTGTTTTTT.

This sequence joins TRBV28 and TRBJ1-5, with TRBD1 matching 7 bases. The germline V gene has CDR1 MDHEN and CDR2 SYDVKM. V was pared by 9 bases and J by 7 bases, with 9 bases of the junction left unmatched. The CDR3 is 13 residues long. CDR3 sequence: CASTGARPQPQHF. The CDR3 region has the DNA TGTGCCAGTACAGGGGCCCGGCCCCAGCCCCAGCATTTT.